This T cell receptor beta chain is drawn from a study of OX40 agonist ivuxolimab in advanced cancers. General study findings and limits: CD8+ T cells were the subset that, on average, had more expanded clones than CD4+.

Germline-derived CDR1 and CDR2 are SGHAT and FQNNGV. This CDR3 is built from 16 residues. Trimming pared 1 base from V and 0 bases from J, leaving 11 bases between. Some clones are missing from TCRdb's copy, which holds only in-frame ones; the method was immunoSEQ multiplex PCR. The sample holds 35,000 to 55,000 clones, about nine tenths seen once. This clone was recorded only once. Its target is unknown. This material consisted of CD4+ or CD8+ T cells sorted from blood, taken in a trial of the OX40 agonist ivuxolimab. This clonotype was obtained from an adult with an advanced solid tumor such as melanoma, head and neck, liver or kidney cancer. The gene calls are TRBV11-2 and TRBJ2-3, with D possibly being TRBD2 (6 bases). The CDR3 sequence: CASSLVAGTSTDTQYF. The CDR3 nucleotides read TGTGCCAGCAGCTTAGTGGCGGGGACTAGCACAGATACGCAGTATTTT.